The subject of this entry is one T cell receptor (beta chain). This record belongs to a study of control samples from healthy donors and cancer patients. Looked up from germline, CDR1 is SGHNT and CDR2 is YENEEA. Trimming cost V 1 base and J 0 bases, with 10 bases left between them. The CDR3 runs 16 residues. Profiling relied on immunoSEQ multiplex PCR, and the TCRdb table lists in-frame clones only, not all of them. The top ten hold approximately 1.5% of the sample, which has about 86,000 clones, approximately 95% seen once. The chain carries TRBV11-3 and TRBJ1-3; tentative D call: TRBD1 (5 bases). The sequence was collected from a woman in her thirties in good health. Material for sequencing was blood. CDR3 in amino acids: CASSLVGTNSGNTIYF. CDR3 sequence (DNA): TGTGCCAGCAGCTTAGTAGGGACCAACTCTGGAAACACCATATATTTT.